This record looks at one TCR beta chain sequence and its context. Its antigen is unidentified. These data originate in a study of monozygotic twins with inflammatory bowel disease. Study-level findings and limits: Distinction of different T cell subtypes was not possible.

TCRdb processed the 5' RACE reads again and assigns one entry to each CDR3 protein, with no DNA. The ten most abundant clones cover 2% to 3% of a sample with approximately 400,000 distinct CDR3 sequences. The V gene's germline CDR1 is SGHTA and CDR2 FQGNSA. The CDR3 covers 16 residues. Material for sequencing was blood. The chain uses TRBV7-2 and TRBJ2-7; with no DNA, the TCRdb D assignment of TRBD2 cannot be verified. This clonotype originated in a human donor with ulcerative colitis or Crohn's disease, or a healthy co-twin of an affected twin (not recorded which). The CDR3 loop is CASSLAQPAGAYEQYF.